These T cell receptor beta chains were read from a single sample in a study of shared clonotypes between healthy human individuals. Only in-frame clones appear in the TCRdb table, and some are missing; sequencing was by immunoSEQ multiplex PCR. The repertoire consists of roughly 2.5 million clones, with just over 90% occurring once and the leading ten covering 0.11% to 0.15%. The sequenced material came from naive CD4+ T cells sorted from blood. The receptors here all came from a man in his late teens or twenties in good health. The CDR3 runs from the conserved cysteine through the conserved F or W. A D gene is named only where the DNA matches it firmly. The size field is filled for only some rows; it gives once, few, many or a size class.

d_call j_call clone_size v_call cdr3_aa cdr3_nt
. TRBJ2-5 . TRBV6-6 CASSYKTAGETQYF TGTGCCAGCAGTTACAAGACGGCGGGGGAGACCCAGTACTTC
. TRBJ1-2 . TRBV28 CASSSWGGDYGYTF TGTGCCAGCAGCTCCTGGGGGGGGGACTATGGCTACACCTTC
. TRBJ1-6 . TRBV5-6 CASSLGQDDSPLHF TGTGCCAGCAGCTTGGGACAGGATGATTCACCCCTCCACTTT
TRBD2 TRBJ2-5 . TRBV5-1 CASSLAVGLETQYF TGCGCCAGCAGTCTAGCGGTTGGCTTAGAGACCCAGTACTTC
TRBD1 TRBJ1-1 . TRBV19 CASSKTGFPEAFF TGTGCCAGTAGTAAGACAGGGTTCCCTGAAGCTTTCTTT
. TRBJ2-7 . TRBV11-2 CASSLDLGSGEQYF TGTGCCAGCAGCTTAGATCTGGGGTCTGGCGAGCAGTACTTC
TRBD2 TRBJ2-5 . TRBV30 CAWSVLRGSGRARGQETQYF TGTGCCTGGAGTGTACTAAGGGGTAGCGGGAGGGCCCGCGGCCAAGAGACCCAGTACTTC
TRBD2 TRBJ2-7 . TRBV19 CASSQRLAGNEQYF TGTGCCAGTAGTCAGCGACTAGCGGGAAACGAGCAGTACTTC
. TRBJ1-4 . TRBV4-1 CASSQMDSDNEKLFF TGCGCCAGCAGCCAGATGGACAGCGATAATGAAAAACTGTTTTTT
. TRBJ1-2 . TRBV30 CAWSPGRPSRDYGYTF TGTGCCTGGAGCCCTGGGAGGCCCTCGAGGGACTATGGCTACACCTTC
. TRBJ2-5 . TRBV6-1 CASSEPLRGTRETQYF TGTGCCAGCAGTGAACCTCTGCGGGGAACGAGGGAGACCCAGTACTTC
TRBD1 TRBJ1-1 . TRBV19 CASSARGTGGTGGNTEAFF TGTGCCAGTAGCGCCCGAGGGACAGGGGGCACGGGCGGGAACACTGAAGCTTTCTTT
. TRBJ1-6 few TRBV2 CASSEEEGNSPLHF TGTGCCAGCAGTGAAGAGGAGGGTAATTCACCCCTCCACTTT
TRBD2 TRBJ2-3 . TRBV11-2 CATDPTAGRPDTQYF TGTGCCACCGACCCCACAGCGGGAAGGCCAGATACGCAGTATTTT
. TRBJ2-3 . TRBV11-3 CASSLVEAADTQYF TGTGCCAGCAGCTTAGTCGAGGCAGCAGATACGCAGTATTTT
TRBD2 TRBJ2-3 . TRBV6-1 CASRLAGGTDTQYF TGTGCCAGCAGACTGGCGGGGGGAACAGATACGCAGTATTTT
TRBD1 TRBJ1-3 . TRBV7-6 CASSLDSDRNSGNTIYF TGTGCCAGCAGCTTAGACTCGGACAGGAACTCTGGAAACACCATATATTTT
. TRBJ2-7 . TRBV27 CASGRDRGEQYF TGTGCCAGCGGACGGGACCGCGGCGAGCAGTACTTC
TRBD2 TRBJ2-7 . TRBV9 CASSIGLAGSYEQYF TGTGCCAGCAGCATCGGACTAGCGGGGTCCTACGAGCAGTACTTC
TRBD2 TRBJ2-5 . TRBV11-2 CASTLNGREVGETQYF TGTGCCAGCACCCTGAACGGGCGGGAGGTCGGAGAGACCCAGTACTTC